The 24 T cell receptor beta chains listed next were all sequenced from one sample in a study of T cell repertoires in cytomegalovirus infection. No antigen has been assigned to these receptors. TCRdb itself ran the reads through MiXCR, one entry per CDR3 protein. The sample shows about 69,000 distinct CDR3 sequences, about 30% of them seen only once. Source: CD8+ T cells from cultured PBMCs, taken from culture after CMV antigen stimulation. These receptors all stem from a human donor in good health (CMV status not recorded). Some clones in this sample may be carry-over from other donors' samples.

In this sample, this clonotype turned up a few times. The J gene is TRBJ2-7, the V gene TRBV30, with 8 nucleotides matching TRBD1. Per the germline V gene, CDR1 is GTSNPN and CDR2 is SVGIG (reference sequence). The CDR3 loop spans 15 amino acids. The trim removed 1 base at V and 3 bases at J, leaving 8 bases unmatched. The CDR3 sequence: CAWSGSGTGLYEQYF. The CDR3, as DNA: TGTGCCTGGAGTGGTTCCGGGACAGGCCTCTACGAGCAGTACTTC.

The chain carries TRBV27 and TRBJ2-2; 9 positions agree with TRBD1. The V and J ends lost 5 bases and 2 bases, in that order; junction bases with no gene match: 9. The germline V gene has CDR1 MNHEY and CDR2 SMNVEV (reference sequence). The CDR3 is 17 amino acids. This CDR3 is CASSPPDRGENTGELFF. The CDR3 DNA is TGTGCCAGCAGTCCCCCGGACAGGGGCGAAAACACCGGGGAGCTGTTTTTT.

This clonotype has only a few counts. The chain employs TRBV7-9 and TRBJ2-3; D unresolved. CDR1 SEHNR and CDR2 FQNEAQ come from the germline V gene (reference sequence). This CDR3 is 15 amino acids long. The ends were cut back, 5 bases at V and 0 bases at J, with 12 bases in the middle. Here the CDR3 reads CASSPRRLSTDTQYF. The CDR3 coding sequence is TGTGCCAGCAGCCCAAGACGCCTGAGCACAGATACGCAGTATTTT.

The V gene is TRBV28, the J gene TRBJ2-3; 7 bases are a match to TRBD1. Per germline, CDR1 MDHEN and CDR2 SYDVKM. This CDR3 comprises 15 residues. V lost 10 bases, J lost 4 bases, and 14 bases stayed unmatched. CDR3: CATNPMRQGSDTQYF. The CDR3 DNA is TGTGCCACCAACCCTATGCGACAGGGTTCAGATACGCAGTATTTT.

The table lists this clonotype with a few counts. J is TRBJ2-1 and V is TRBV19, with 11 bases identical to TRBD2. CDR1 and CDR2 from the germline V gene are LNHDA and SQIVND (reference sequence). The CDR3 loop spans 17 amino acids. With V trimmed by 5 bases and J by 4 bases, 10 bases remained unmatched. The CDR3 loop reads CASSVETSGARYNEQFF. The DNA of the CDR3 is TGTGCCAGTAGTGTCGAGACTAGCGGGGCCAGATACAATGAGCAGTTCTTC.

Points on this clonotype: The conserved phenylalanine or tryptophan normally closing the CDR3 is absent here, so this likely arose from a read error. The chain combines TRBV12-3 or TRBV12-4 with TRBJ2-1, with 9 bases matching TRBD2. V was pared by 3 bases and J by 7 bases, with 4 bases of the junction left unmatched. The CDR3 sequence is 14 residues long. CDR3 protein: CASSLGGRGNEQFL. The CDR3 coding sequence is TGTGCCAGCAGTTTGGGCGGGAGGGGGAATGAGCAGTTCCTC.

Remarks on this clonotype: This could be a read error, since a much larger clone is one nucleotide away. The chain has TRBV5-3 and TRBJ2-7; TRBD2 matches at 7 bases. TRBV5-3 is assigned to the ORF class and has an uncertain function. The CDR3 runs 15 residues. After removal of 8 bases from V and 1 base from J, the junction contained 12 bases not matched to a gene. CDR3 in amino acids: CASTVGLVGSYEQYF. The CDR3, as DNA: TGTGCCAGCACCGTAGGACTAGTGGGATCCTACGAGCAGTACTTC.

This clonotype was seen a few times. This chain joins TRBV19 and TRBJ2-5; possibly TRBD1 for D (6 bases). This CDR3 spans 15 amino acids. Trimming shortened V by 4 bases and J by 2 bases, and 14 bases separated the two germline ends. Germline V gene sequence: CDR1 LNHDA, CDR2 SQIVND (reference sequence). CDR3 residues: CASSNRDGQQETQYF. The CDR3 bases are TGTGCCAGTAGTAACAGGGACGGACAACAAGAGACCCAGTACTTC.

The J gene is TRBJ2-1, the V gene TRBV12-3 or TRBV12-4; D is uncertain. V dropped 1 base and J dropped 10 bases, with 8 bases sitting between them. The CDR3 totals 12 residues. The CDR3 coding sequence is TGTGCCAGCAGTTTAGACCGTGGGGAGCAGTTCTTC. Translation: CASSLDRGEQFF.

This clonotype was seen a handful of times. The J gene is TRBJ1-1, the V gene TRBV4-3; D is unclear. This CDR3 has 14 residues. The V end was cut by 0 bases, the J end by 6 bases, with 11 bases between. Germline lookup yields CDR1 LGHNA and CDR2 YSLEER. CDR3 DNA: TGCGCCAGCAGCCAAGATCTGGAGGGCCCTGAAGCTTTCTTT. Its translation: CASSQDLEGPEAFF.

The rearrangement joins TRBV6-1 to TRBJ2-1; a possible D gene is TRBD2 (5 bases). Trimming cost V 1 base and J 7 bases, with 11 bases left between them. Per the germline V gene, CDR1 is MNHNS and CDR2 is SASEGT. The CDR3 is 14 residues long. The CDR3 DNA reads as TGTGCCAGCAGTGAAGACGGGGAAATAAATGAGCAGTTCTTC. It is translated as CASSEDGEINEQFF.

Written as DNA, the CDR3 is TGTGCCAGCAGTCAAGGCTACGAGCAGTACTTC. Protein: CASSQGYEQYF. J is TRBJ2-7 and V is TRBV5-4; D is unresolved. Trimming removed 5 bases from V and 3 bases from J, with 6 bases in between. The CDR3 is 11 amino acids. Germline assignment: CDR1 SGHNT and CDR2 YYREEE (reference sequence).

About this clonotype itself: A much larger clone differs by one base, so this may be a read error. This chain uses TRBV27 with TRBJ2-7; either TRBD1 or TRBD2 may fit D (5 bases each). CDR3 length: 13 residues. The V gene's germline CDR1 is MNHEY and CDR2 SMNVEV (reference sequence). The CDR3 region has the DNA TGTGCCGGCAGTCCCGGGACCCACTACGAGCAGTACTTC. It codes for CAGSPGTHYEQYF.

This chain uses TRBV7-9 with TRBJ1-5; D is uncertain. V was clipped by 1 base and J by 0 bases, with 13 bases between them. This CDR3 comprises 17 residues. The V gene's germline CDR1 is SEHNR and CDR2 FQNEAQ (reference sequence). Here the CDR3 reads CASSLGGGPYSNQPQHF. CDR3 nucleotides: TGTGCCAGCAGCTTAGGGGGAGGCCCTTATAGCAATCAGCCCCAGCATTTT.

The rearrangement links TRBV7-2 to TRBJ2-3; D call uncertain. This CDR3 is 12 amino acids long. The V end was cut by 5 bases, the J end by 6 bases, with 9 bases between. Germline V gene lookup returns CDR1 SGHTA and CDR2 FQGNSA. The CDR3 here is CASSIPQDTQYF. CDR3 nucleotides: TGTGCCAGCAGCATACCCCAGGATACGCAGTATTTT.

The chain carries TRBV13 and TRBJ1-3, with D unclear. CDR3 length: 15 amino acids. The germline gives CDR1 PRHDT, CDR2 FYEKMQ (reference sequence). Trimming cost V 6 bases and J 1 base, with 13 bases left between them. The chain's CDR3 is CASREGASSGNTIYF. DNA of the CDR3: TGTGCCAGCAGGGAGGGTGCAAGTTCTGGAAACACCATATATTTT.

The chain recombines TRBV19 with TRBJ2-1; D remains unclear. Trimming pared 8 bases from V and 7 bases from J, leaving 12 bases between. The CDR3 runs 12 residues. Germline values: CDR1 LNHDA, CDR2 SQIVND (reference sequence). CDR3 protein: CASGVLGNEQFF. CDR3 nucleotide sequence: TGTGCCAGTGGGGTTCTTGGAAATGAGCAGTTCTTC.

The chain recombines TRBV30 with TRBJ2-6, with 10 positions matching TRBD2. The ends lost 0 bases at V and 1 base at J; junction bases unmatched: 9. CDR1 and CDR2 from the germline V gene are GTSNPN and SVGIG (reference sequence). This CDR3 is 19 amino acids long. CDR3 sequence (DNA): TGTGCCTGGAGTGTACCTGAGCTAGCGGGAGAGTCTGGGGCCAACGTCCTGACTTTC. It specifies CAWSVPELAGESGANVLTF.

V and J are TRBV12-3 or TRBV12-4 and TRBJ1-1, with D tentatively TRBD1 (6 bases). V was cut by 9 bases and J by 4 bases, with 21 bases left in between. This CDR3 contains 15 residues. The CDR3 sequence: CASTKVQGGGTEAFF. The DNA for the CDR3 is TGTGCCAGTACTAAGGTCCAGGGAGGGGGCACTGAAGCTTTCTTT.

Of note for this clonotype: With a much larger clone just one base away, this may be a read error. The rearrangement uses TRBV7-8 and TRBJ2-3, with TRBD1 identical over 10 bases. Looked up from germline, CDR1 is SGHVS and CDR2 is FQNEAQ. V trimming: 6 bases; J trimming: 2 bases; junction bases outside the gene matches: 5. The CDR3 runs to 15 residues. CDR3 loop: CASRAGQGYTDTQYF. DNA for the CDR3: TGTGCCAGCAGAGCGGGACAGGGGTACACAGATACGCAGTATTTT.

In this sample, this clonotype turned up many times. The rearrangement uses TRBV5-6 and TRBJ1-2; D is unclear. Germline values: CDR1 SGHDT, CDR2 YYEEEE. Between the trimmed V and J ends, which lost 3 bases and 2 bases, there was a span of 8 bases. The CDR3 totals 13 residues. CDR3 nucleotide sequence: TGTGCCAGCAGCTACAAAAAGAACTATGGCTACACCTTC. Translating it yields CASSYKKNYGYTF.

In its sample, this clonotype was seen once. The rearrangement joins TRBV2 to TRBJ2-1; 7 bases match TRBD1. J lost 5 bases, V lost 0 bases, and 13 bases had no gene match. This CDR3 spans 18 amino acids. Germline V CDR1 and CDR2: SNHLY, FYNNEI. CDR3 in DNA: TGTGCCAGCAGTGAAGCGCTTCCCGGGACAGTTATCGACAATGAGCAGTTCTTC. Translation: CASSEALPGTVIDNEQFF.

This chain connects TRBV4-1 to TRBJ2-5, with unresolved D. CDR1 and CDR2 from the germline V gene are MGHRA and YSYEKL. Deletions cut 2 bases from V and 1 base from J, with 11 bases between. The CDR3 covers 15 residues. The CDR3 DNA follows: TGCGCCAGCAGCCAATTCGCGGCGTCCCAAGAGACCCAGTACTTC. This codes for CASSQFAASQETQYF.

The V gene is TRBV30, the J gene TRBJ2-3; 9 nucleotides match TRBD1. This CDR3 contains 13 residues. V gave up 4 bases and J gave up 4 bases; unmatched junction bases: 3. The germline V gene has CDR1 GTSNPN and CDR2 SVGIG (reference sequence). The CDR3 DNA reads TGTGCCTGGACGACAGGGGGGGCAGATACGCAGTATTTT. It yields the protein CAWTTGGADTQYF.